Below, 22 T cell receptor beta chains from the same sample are listed, as sequenced in a study of Graves' ophthalmopathy and Graves' hyperthyroidism. For repertoire sequencing, the TCR beta CDR3 regions were amplified from RNA transcripts. The authors performed first-round RT-PCR with HTBI primers and then a second-round multiplex PCR. Each CDR3 protein is one row after TCRdb ran MiXCR on the multiplex PCR reads. The sample has fewer than 250,000 distinct CDR3 sequences, under 30% seen once. Sequencing input: peripheral blood. These receptors came from a man between 50 and 59 years old with Graves' ophthalmopathy.

This clonotype has a count of ten or more. The DNA of the CDR3 is TGTGCCAGCAGCCACGGGACAGGGGGAGAACTACGGTACGAGCAGTACTTC. As protein: CASSHGTGGELRYEQYF. This chain connects TRBV7-9 to TRBJ2-7; 11 bases match TRBD1. Germline V CDR1 and CDR2: SEHNR, FQNEAQ (reference sequence). J lost 4 bases, V lost 5 bases, and 13 bases had no gene match. The CDR3 contains 17 residues.

This clonotype was seen a single time. This sequence joins TRBV7-2 and TRBJ1-1; TRBD1 might be the D (6 bases). Germline V gene data show CDR1 as SGHTA and CDR2 as FQGNSA. The CDR3 runs to 14 residues. V was clipped by 5 bases and J by 1 base, with 11 bases between them. CDR3 coding DNA: TGTGCCAGCAGCCCCTACAGGGAGAACACTGAAGCTTTCTTT. This sequence encodes CASSPYRENTEAFF.

Many counts were recorded for this clonotype. The CDR3 region is CASSPWGWETQYF. CDR3 coding DNA: TGTGCCAGCAGCCCATGGGGGTGGGAGACCCAGTACTTC. The rearrangement uses TRBV11-2 and TRBJ2-5, with D possibly being TRBD1 or TRBD2 (5 bases each). There are 13 residues in the CDR3. Trimming stripped 5 bases from V and 5 bases from J, with 12 bases between. Germline V gene sequence: CDR1 SGHAT, CDR2 FQNNGV.

This clonotype was seen many times. The chain combines TRBV20-1 with TRBJ1-5; TRBD1 matches at 8 bases. Germline values: CDR1 DFQATT, CDR2 SNEGSKA (reference sequence). This CDR3 is built from 15 residues. V was clipped by 3 bases and J by 5 bases; unmatched bases: 9. The CDR3 here is CSASPLGQGDQPQHF. Here the CDR3 DNA reads TGCAGTGCTAGCCCCCTCGGACAGGGAGATCAGCCCCAGCATTTT.

There are many counts of this clonotype. The rearrangement links TRBV30 to TRBJ1-2; D not resolved. Germline CDR1 GTSNPN, CDR2 SVGIG (reference sequence). The CDR3 loop spans 13 amino acids. V was clipped by 3 bases and J by 2 bases, with 10 bases between them. DNA of the CDR3: TGTGCCTGGAGCCCAGATTCGAACTATGGCTACACCTTC. Translating gives CAWSPDSNYGYTF. Supplemented by reference TRBV30 and TRBJ1-2, the full variable domain reads SQTIHQWPATLVQPVGSPLSLECTVEGTSNPNLYWYRQAAGRGLQLLFYSVGIGQISSEVPQNLSASRPQDRQFILSSKKLLLSDSGFYLCAWSPDSNYGYTFGSGTRLTVV.

This clonotype has a count of ten or more. V usage is TRBV7-9 and J usage is TRBJ1-3; D gene ambiguous. The CDR3 is 15 amino acids. The germline CDR1 and CDR2 sequences are SEHNR and FQNEAQ (reference sequence). Trimming removed 5 bases at V and 4 bases at J, with 15 bases between. The CDR3 sequence is CASSEGPLPGNTIYF. CDR3 bases: TGTGCCAGCAGCGAGGGCCCACTCCCCGGAAACACCATATATTTT.

The chain recombines TRBV6-1 with TRBJ2-7, with 8 bases matching TRBD1. There are 15 residues in the CDR3. Germline CDR1 and CDR2: MNHNS and SASEGT. V was clipped by 5 bases and J by 2 bases; unmatched bases: 8. The CDR3, as DNA: TGTGCCAGCAGTAGAGGACAGGGAGTCCCCTACGAGCAGTACTTC. Translated: CASSRGQGVPYEQYF.

J is TRBJ2-5 and V is TRBV24-1; D possibly corresponds to TRBD2 (5 bases). Trimming took 2 bases from V and 5 from J, leaving 5 bases between them. Germline values: CDR1 KGHDR, CDR2 SFDVKD. The CDR3 sequence is 12 residues long. The CDR3 loop reads CATSDWEETQYF. The CDR3 DNA is TGTGCCACCAGTGATTGGGAGGAGACCCAGTACTTC.

The rearrangement links TRBV20-1 to TRBJ1-1; D unclear. The CDR3 contains 12 residues. CDR1 and CDR2 (germline): DFQATT, SNEGSKA (reference sequence). Trimming shortened V by 3 bases and J by 3 bases, and 8 bases separated the two germline ends. Here the CDR3 DNA reads TGCAGTGCTAGGGGGAGAGACACTGAAGCTTTCTTT. This gives the protein CSARGRDTEAFF.

At least ten counts were recorded for this clonotype. V and J are TRBV4-1 and TRBJ2-7; D is uncertain. V lost 0 bases and J 2 bases, leaving 5 bases between the germline ends. Germline V lookup: CDR1 MGHRA, CDR2 YSYEKL. The CDR3 sequence is 13 residues long. The CDR3 bases are TGCGCCAGCAGCCAAGACGCACCCTACGAGCAGTACTTC. Encoded protein: CASSQDAPYEQYF.

This clonotype was observed at least ten times. This sequence joins TRBV12-3 or TRBV12-4 and TRBJ2-7, with 7 bases aligning to TRBD1. CDR3 size: 13 residues. V shed 7 bases and J 6 bases; nucleotides not matched to a gene: 9. In DNA form, the CDR3 reads TGTGCCAGCACCCAAAGAGGGGGCCTCGAGCAGTACTTC. This codes for CASTQRGGLEQYF.

The CDR3 is CASTGTGGLNTEAFF. Here the CDR3 DNA reads TGTGCCAGCACCGGGACAGGGGGCCTGAACACTGAAGCTTTCTTT. This chain connects TRBV12-3 or TRBV12-4 to TRBJ1-1; 12 bases fit TRBD1. The length of the CDR3 is 15 residues. The V gene end was trimmed by 7 bases and the J gene end by 0 bases; junction bases not matched to a gene: 3.

This clonotype was counted many times. V gene TRBV27 combines with J gene TRBJ2-7; 7 bases are a match to TRBD1. CDR1 MNHEY and CDR2 SMNVEV come from the germline V gene (reference sequence). Germline trimming cut 6 bases from V and 0 bases from J; bases unmatched to any gene: 14. There are 17 residues in the CDR3. Written as DNA, the CDR3 is TGTGCCAGCAGACGAGCCGGACAGGCCGCCTTCTCCTACGAGCAGTACTTC. Its protein is CASRRAGQAAFSYEQYF.

The V call is TRBV6-2 or TRBV6-3, the J call TRBJ2-5, with a weak D call TRBD2 (6 bases). V was shortened by 8 bases and J by 1 base, with 14 bases between the two germline ends. From germline, CDR1 is MNHEY and CDR2 SVGEGT. The CDR3 runs 14 residues. As DNA, the CDR3 is TGTGCCAGCGGGAGGCGGGCGGGCCAAGAGACCCAGTACTTC. Residues: CASGRRAGQETQYF.

In this sample, this clonotype turned up many times. The chain recombines TRBV28 with TRBJ1-5; 8 bases map to TRBD1. Germline CDR1 MDHEN, CDR2 SYDVKM. V shed 9 bases and J 7 bases; nucleotides not matched to a gene: 11. The CDR3 spans 14 residues. The CDR3 DNA reads as TGTGCCAGTCGGACAGGGTTATTGTTCCAGCCCCAGCATTTT. Translation gives CASRTGLLFQPQHF.

This clonotype was counted ten times or more. The V and J genes are TRBV7-9 and TRBJ2-3, with TRBD2 matching over 10 bases. This CDR3 region has 16 residues. The germline gives CDR1 SEHNR, CDR2 FQNEAQ (reference sequence). Trimming cost V 4 bases and J 2 bases; bases outside gene matches: 6. The CDR3 DNA sequence: TGTGCCAGCAGCTCTATAGCGGGAGGCCCCACAGATACGCAGTATTTT. It translates to CASSSIAGGPTDTQYF.

V and J are TRBV27 and TRBJ1-2; no clear D. Germline CDR1 MNHEY, CDR2 SMNVEV (reference sequence). Deletions cut 5 bases from V and 1 base from J, with 8 bases between. CDR3 length: 13 residues. The CDR3 here is CASSPRGNYGYTF. CDR3 in DNA: TGTGCCAGCAGTCCCCGGGGTAACTATGGCTACACCTTC.

This clonotype was observed at least ten times. This sequence joins TRBV6-5 and TRBJ2-7, with a tentative D call TRBD2 (6 bases). Looked up from germline, CDR1 is MNHEY and CDR2 is SVGAGI. The CDR3 contains 14 residues. Trimming took 7 bases from V and 5 from J, leaving 18 bases between them. CDR3 nucleotide sequence: TGTGCCAGCAAGGGTGGCGGGAAGTCGGACGAGCAGTACTTC. Protein product: CASKGGGKSDEQYF.

This clonotype was recorded at least ten times. The chain's CDR3 is CSEYGTTEAFF. The CDR3 DNA is TGCAGTGAATACGGGACAACTGAAGCTTTCTTT. The chain couples TRBV20-1 to TRBJ1-1, with D possibly being TRBD1 (6 bases). V was shortened by 7 bases and J by 5 bases, with 11 bases between the two germline ends. The CDR3 consists of 11 residues. Germline CDR1 is DFQATT and CDR2 is SNEGSKA (reference sequence).

The sample holds many counts of this clonotype. The chain has TRBV27 and TRBJ2-7, with TRBD2 matching over 7 bases. Unmatched junction bases numbered 10, after V lost 8 bases and J lost 3 bases. Germline values: CDR1 MNHEY, CDR2 SMNVEV (reference sequence). The CDR3 is 14 residues long. Here the CDR3 reads CASREAGLLYEQYF. Here the CDR3 DNA reads TGTGCCAGCCGGGAGGCAGGGCTTCTCTACGAGCAGTACTTC.

The chain employs TRBV30 and TRBJ1-2; possible D gene TRBD1, 5 bases. The CDR3 loop spans 15 amino acids. Trimming removed 5 bases at V and 2 bases at J, with 18 bases between. The V gene's germline CDR1 is GTSNPN and CDR2 SVGIG (reference sequence). CDR3 region: CAWYRPPAGNYGYTF. The DNA of the CDR3 is TGTGCCTGGTACCGCCCACCGGCAGGGAACTATGGCTACACCTTC. Variable domain in full (rest from reference TRBV30 and TRBJ1-2): SQTIHQWPATLVQPVGSPLSLECTVEGTSNPNLYWYRQAAGRGLQLLFYSVGIGQISSEVPQNLSASRPQDRQFILSSKKLLLSDSGFYLCAWYRPPAGNYGYTFGSGTRLTVV.

The chain uses TRBV20-1 and TRBJ1-5; unclear D gene. Germline CDR1 is DFQATT and CDR2 is SNEGSKA (reference sequence). This CDR3 has 13 residues. V shed 0 bases and J shed 5 bases, with 8 bases lying between them. CDR3 nucleotides: TGCAGTGCTAGAGATCTTGAGTATCAGCCCCAGCATTTT. Protein product: CSARDLEYQPQHF.